In its sample, the clone carrying this T cell receptor (beta chain) was seen many times. V lost 4 bases and J lost 4, with 7 bases in between. Germline V gene lookup returns CDR1 DFQATT and CDR2 SNEGSKA (reference sequence). CDR3 length: 11 residues. A minimum of 6 million PBMCs was isolated per sample. Primed by a sample-barcoded 5' primer and a J-beta primer mix, a second PCR proceeded for about 6 to 11 cycles. The template-switch adaptor, which had 12 random nucleotides, put a tag on each cDNA molecule. A single record per CDR3 protein comes from TCRdb applying MiXCR to the 5' RACE reads. The sample lists approximately 940,000 distinct CDR3 sequences; roughly 48% were seen once. The data derive from a study of blood T cells in healthy people across ages.

Sequences were obtained from blood. The chain is built from TRBV20-1 and TRBJ2-5, with unresolved D. This TCR derives from a man between 25 and 39 years old in good health. This CDR3 reads CSAIVGETQYF. CDR3 sequence (DNA): TGCAGTGCTATAGTGGGAGAGACCCAGTACTTC.